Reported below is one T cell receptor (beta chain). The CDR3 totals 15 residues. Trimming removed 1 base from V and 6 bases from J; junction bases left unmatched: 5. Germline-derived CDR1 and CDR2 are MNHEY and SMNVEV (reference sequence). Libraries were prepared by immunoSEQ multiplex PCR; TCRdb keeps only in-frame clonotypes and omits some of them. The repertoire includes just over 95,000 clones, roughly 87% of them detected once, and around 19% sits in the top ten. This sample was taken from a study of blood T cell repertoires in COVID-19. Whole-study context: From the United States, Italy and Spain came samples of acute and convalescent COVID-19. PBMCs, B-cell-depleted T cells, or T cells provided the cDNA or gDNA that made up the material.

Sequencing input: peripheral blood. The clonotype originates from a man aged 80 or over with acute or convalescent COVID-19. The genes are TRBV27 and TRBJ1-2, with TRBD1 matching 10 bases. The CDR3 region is CASSLWGQGRDGYTF. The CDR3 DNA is TGTGCCAGCAGTTTATGGGGACAGGGGAGGGATGGCTACACCTTC.